Listed here are 9 T cell receptor beta chains from one sample, sequenced in a study of graft-versus-host responses after intestinal transplantation. The method was immunoSEQ multiplex PCR; TCRdb's version includes in-frame clones alone and lacks a portion of them. The sample has fewer than 150,000 clones; 90% to 95% are singletons. Their antigen targets remain unknown. Sequencing was performed on unstimulated CD4+ T cells sorted from spleen or lymph node cells, taken before intestinal transplant. The source is a human donor who received an intestinal transplant.

This clone was observed once. The J gene is TRBJ1-1, the V gene TRBV18, with TRBD1 matching 7 bases. The CDR3 sequence is 13 residues long. Germline CDR1 and CDR2: KGHSH and LQKENI. V shed 2 bases and J 11 bases; nucleotides not matched to a gene: 8. The CDR3 region is CASSPESQGEAFF. The CDR3 DNA reads as TGTGCCAGCTCACCAGAGAGTCAGGGGGAGGCTTTCTTT.

The rearrangement joins TRBV7-9 to TRBJ1-2, with a tentative D call TRBD1 (6 bases). The V and J ends lost 2 bases and 0 bases respectively, with 22 bases between them. The CDR3 is made up of 19 amino acids. Germline values: CDR1 SEHNR, CDR2 FQNEAQ (reference sequence). The CDR3 sequence is CASSLLRLTGTPTNYGYTF. CDR3 coding DNA: TGTGCCAGCAGCTTACTTCGGTTAACAGGGACCCCTACTAACTATGGCTACACCTTC.

This clone was recorded a few times. The rearrangement links TRBV29-1 to TRBJ2-7; D is ambiguous. Trimming pared 6 bases from V and 5 bases from J, leaving 20 bases between. Germline V gene sequence: CDR1 SQVTM, CDR2 ANQGSEA. This CDR3 spans 14 amino acids. Here the CDR3 reads CSVGFSTVWDEQYF. The CDR3 nucleotides are TGCAGCGTCGGCTTTAGTACGGTGTGGGACGAGCAGTACTTC.

The gene calls are TRBV2 and TRBJ1-6, with D possibly TRBD1 on 6 matching bases. Germline assignment: CDR1 SNHLY and CDR2 FYNNEI. The CDR3 consists of 14 residues. Trimming cost V 2 bases and J 9 bases, with 11 bases left between them. The CDR3 loop reads CASSEQGLGSPLHF. The CDR3 coding sequence is TGTGCCAGCAGTGAACAGGGGCTCGGTTCACCCCTCCACTTT.

This chain joins TRBV5-4 and TRBJ2-5; D unclear. The V gene's germline CDR1 is SGHNT and CDR2 YYREEE (reference sequence). This CDR3 region has 13 residues. Trimming took 5 bases from V and 9 from J, leaving 17 bases between them. This CDR3 is CASSYFTSTAQYF. DNA for the CDR3: TGTGCCAGCAGTTACTTCACGTCAACGGCCCAGTACTTC.

The chain joins TRBV19 to TRBJ1-5; 9 nucleotides align to TRBD1. Losses at the gene ends were 3 bases for V and 6 bases for J; bases not matched to a gene: 6. Germline-derived CDR1 and CDR2 are LNHDA and SQIVND (reference sequence). This CDR3 has 15 amino acids. The CDR3 reads CASSIWGQGTQPQHF. CDR3 sequence (DNA): TGTGCCAGTAGTATTTGGGGACAGGGAACTCAGCCCCAGCATTTT. Complete variable domain (other parts from reference TRBV19 and TRBJ1-5): DGGITQSPKYLFRKEGQNVTLSCEQNLNHDAMYWYRQDPGQGLRLIYYSQIVNDFQKGDIAEGYSVSREKKESFPLTVTSAQKNPTAFYLCASSIWGQGTQPQHFGDGTRLSIL.

The V and J genes are TRBV19 and TRBJ1-3, with D maybe TRBD1 (5 bases). The germline CDR1 and CDR2 sequences are LNHDA and SQIVND (reference sequence). V lost 1 base and J 5 bases, leaving 6 bases between the germline ends. The CDR3 runs to 13 residues. The CDR3 DNA sequence: TGTGCCAGTAGTATAGGGGGGAGAAACACCATATATTTT. Residues: CASSIGGRNTIYF.

DNA for the CDR3: TGTGCCAGCAGCTTAGGAATCCGGGACACCTTCAAAAACTATGGCTACACCTTC. Its translation is CASSLGIRDTFKNYGYTF. The rearrangement uses TRBV11-2 and TRBJ1-2, with D possibly TRBD1 on 6 matching bases. Germline-derived CDR1 and CDR2 are SGHAT and FQNNGV. The CDR3 extends over 18 amino acids. Trimming removed 1 base from V and 2 bases from J, with 20 bases in between.

V gene TRBV25-1 combines with J gene TRBJ2-5; TRBD2 matches at 11 bases. The CDR3 runs to 15 residues. From germline, CDR1 is MGHDK and CDR2 SYGVNS. V was clipped by 6 bases and J by 4 bases; unmatched bases: 7. CDR3 sequence reads: CASSMKLAGAETQYF. CDR3 sequence (DNA): TGTGCCAGCAGCATGAAACTAGCGGGGGCAGAGACCCAGTACTTC.